The 5 T cell receptor beta chains below come from one sample, sequenced in a study of PD-1 blockade in classical Hodgkin lymphoma. The assay was immunoSEQ multiplex PCR, and TCRdb's table has in-frame clones only and misses some. This sample has around 41,000 clones, with 76% found just once. Each of the patients experienced relapse following autologous stem cell transplantation, and their brentuximab vedotin exposure differed. Sequencing was performed on peripheral blood mononuclear cells (PBMCs), taken at baseline. These receptors came from a human donor with classical Hodgkin lymphoma.

This clone was recorded only once. The rearrangement uses TRBV6-6 and TRBJ2-7; 10 bases agree with TRBD1. The CDR3 extends over 12 amino acids. The J segment lost 6 bases and the V segment lost 6 bases, leaving 2 bases of the junction unmatched. CDR1 is MNHNY, CDR2 SVGAGI, per germline (reference sequence). The CDR3 spells CASSDRGLEQYF. DNA for the CDR3: TGTGCCAGCAGCGACAGGGGGCTCGAGCAGTACTTC.

The J gene is TRBJ2-1, the V gene TRBV28, with D tentatively TRBD1 (6 bases). Trimming pared 5 bases from V and 3 bases from J, leaving 17 bases between. Per germline, CDR1 MDHEN and CDR2 SYDVKM. The CDR3 sequence is 16 residues long. The chain's CDR3 is CASSPLQGFYYNEQFF. Here the CDR3 DNA reads TGTGCCAGCAGTCCCCTACAGGGTTTCTACTACAATGAGCAGTTCTTC.

The chain employs TRBV2 and TRBJ2-5; either TRBD1 or TRBD2 may supply D (7 bases each). The CDR3 runs to 13 residues. From germline, CDR1 is SNHLY and CDR2 FYNNEI. Trimming stripped 6 bases from V and 9 bases from J, with 17 bases between. The CDR3 spells CASSPDREGAQYF. In DNA, the CDR3 is TGTGCCAGCAGCCCCGACAGGGAGGGGGCCCAGTACTTC. The whole variable domain, remainder taken from reference TRBV2 and TRBJ2-5, is EPEVTQTPSHQVTQMGQEVILRCVPISNHLYFYWYRQILGQKVEFLVSFYNNEISEKSEIFDDQFSVERPDGSNFTLKIRSTKLEDSAMYFCASSPDREGAQYFGPGTRLLVL.

The chain is built from TRBV28 and TRBJ2-2; D is possibly TRBD1 or TRBD2 (5 bases each). The CDR3 sequence is 17 residues long. Trimming took off 4 bases at V and 4 bases at J, with 19 bases between the two ends. From germline, CDR1 is MDHEN and CDR2 SYDVKM. CDR3 sequence reads: CASSSEGPLEGTGELFF. The CDR3 nucleotides read TGTGCCAGCAGTTCAGAGGGACCCCTCGAGGGCACCGGGGAGCTGTTTTTT.

This sequence joins TRBV28 and TRBJ2-7; D possibly corresponds to TRBD1 (5 bases). V shed 4 bases and J shed 3 bases, with 19 bases lying between them. Germline V gene lookup returns CDR1 MDHEN and CDR2 SYDVKM. CDR3 length: 16 amino acids. CDR3 amino acids: CASSSPGTGSIYEQYF. The CDR3, as DNA: TGTGCCAGCAGTTCCCCCGGTACAGGCTCCATCTACGAGCAGTACTTC.